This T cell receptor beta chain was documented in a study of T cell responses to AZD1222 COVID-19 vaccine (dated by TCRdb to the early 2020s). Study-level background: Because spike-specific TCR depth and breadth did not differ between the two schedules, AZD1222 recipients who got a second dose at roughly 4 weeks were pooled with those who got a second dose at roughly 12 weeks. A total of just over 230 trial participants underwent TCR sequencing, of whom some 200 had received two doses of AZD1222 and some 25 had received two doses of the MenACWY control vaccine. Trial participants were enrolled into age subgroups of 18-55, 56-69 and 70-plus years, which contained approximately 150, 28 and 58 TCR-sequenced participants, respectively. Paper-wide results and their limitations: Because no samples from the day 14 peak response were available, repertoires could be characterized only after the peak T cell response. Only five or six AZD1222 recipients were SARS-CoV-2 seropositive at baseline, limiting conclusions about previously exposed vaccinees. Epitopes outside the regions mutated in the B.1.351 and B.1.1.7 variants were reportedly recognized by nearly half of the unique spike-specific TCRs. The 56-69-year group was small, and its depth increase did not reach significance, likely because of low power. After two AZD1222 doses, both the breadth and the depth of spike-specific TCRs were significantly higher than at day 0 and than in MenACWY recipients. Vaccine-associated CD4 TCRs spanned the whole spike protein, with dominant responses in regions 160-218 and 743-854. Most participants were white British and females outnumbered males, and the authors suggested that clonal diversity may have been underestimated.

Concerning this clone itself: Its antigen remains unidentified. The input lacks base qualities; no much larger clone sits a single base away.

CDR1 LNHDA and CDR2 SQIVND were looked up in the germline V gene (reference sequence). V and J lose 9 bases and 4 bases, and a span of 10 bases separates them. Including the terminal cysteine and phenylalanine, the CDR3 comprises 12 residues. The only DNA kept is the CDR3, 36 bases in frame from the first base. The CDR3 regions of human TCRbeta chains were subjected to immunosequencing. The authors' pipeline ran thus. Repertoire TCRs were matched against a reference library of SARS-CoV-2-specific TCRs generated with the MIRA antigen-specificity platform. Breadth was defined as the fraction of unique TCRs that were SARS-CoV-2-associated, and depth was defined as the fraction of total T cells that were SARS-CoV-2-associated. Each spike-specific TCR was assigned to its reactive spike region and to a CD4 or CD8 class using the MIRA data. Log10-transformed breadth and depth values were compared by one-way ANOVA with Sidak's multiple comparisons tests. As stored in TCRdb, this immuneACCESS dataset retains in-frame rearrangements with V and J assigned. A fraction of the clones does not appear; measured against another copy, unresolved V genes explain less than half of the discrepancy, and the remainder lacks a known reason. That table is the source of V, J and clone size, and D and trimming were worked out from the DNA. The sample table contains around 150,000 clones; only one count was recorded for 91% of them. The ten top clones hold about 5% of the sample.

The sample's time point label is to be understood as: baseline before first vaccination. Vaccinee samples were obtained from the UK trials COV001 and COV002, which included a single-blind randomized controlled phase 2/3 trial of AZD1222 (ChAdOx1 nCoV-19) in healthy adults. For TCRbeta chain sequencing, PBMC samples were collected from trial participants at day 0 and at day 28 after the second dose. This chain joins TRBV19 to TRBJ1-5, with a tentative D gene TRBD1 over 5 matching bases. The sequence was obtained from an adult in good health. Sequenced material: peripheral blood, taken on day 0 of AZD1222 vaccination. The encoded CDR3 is CASTGSNQPQHF. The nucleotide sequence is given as TGTGCCAGCACAGGATCAAATCAGCCCCAGCATTTT.